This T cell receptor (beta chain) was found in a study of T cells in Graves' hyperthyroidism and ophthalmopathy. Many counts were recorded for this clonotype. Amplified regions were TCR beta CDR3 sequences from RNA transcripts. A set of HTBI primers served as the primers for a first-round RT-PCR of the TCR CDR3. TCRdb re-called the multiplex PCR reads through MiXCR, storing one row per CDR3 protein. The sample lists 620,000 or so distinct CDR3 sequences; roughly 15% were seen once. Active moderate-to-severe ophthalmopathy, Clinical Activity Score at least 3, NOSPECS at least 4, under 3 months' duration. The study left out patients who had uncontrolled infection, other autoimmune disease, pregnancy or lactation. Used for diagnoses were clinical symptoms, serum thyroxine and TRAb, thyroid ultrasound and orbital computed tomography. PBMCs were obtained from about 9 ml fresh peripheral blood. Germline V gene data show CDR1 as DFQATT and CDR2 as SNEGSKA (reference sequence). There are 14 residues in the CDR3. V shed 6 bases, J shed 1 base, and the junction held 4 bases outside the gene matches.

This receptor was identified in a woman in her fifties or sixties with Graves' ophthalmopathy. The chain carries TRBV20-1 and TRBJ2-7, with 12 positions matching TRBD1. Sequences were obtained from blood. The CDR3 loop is CSARGQGASYEQYF. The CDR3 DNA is TGCAGTGCGAGGGGACAGGGGGCTTCCTACGAGCAGTACTTC.